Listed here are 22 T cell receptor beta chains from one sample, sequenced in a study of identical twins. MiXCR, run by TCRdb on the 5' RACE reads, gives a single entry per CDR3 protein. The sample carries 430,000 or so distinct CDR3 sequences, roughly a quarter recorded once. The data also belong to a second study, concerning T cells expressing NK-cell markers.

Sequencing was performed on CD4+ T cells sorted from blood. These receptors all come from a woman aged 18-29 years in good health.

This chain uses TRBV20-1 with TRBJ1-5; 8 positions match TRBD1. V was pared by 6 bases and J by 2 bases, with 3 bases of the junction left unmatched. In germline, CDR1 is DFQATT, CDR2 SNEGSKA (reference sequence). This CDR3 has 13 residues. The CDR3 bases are TGCAGTGCCACAGGGGGGGGCAATCAGCCCCAGCATTTT. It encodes CSATGGGNQPQHF.

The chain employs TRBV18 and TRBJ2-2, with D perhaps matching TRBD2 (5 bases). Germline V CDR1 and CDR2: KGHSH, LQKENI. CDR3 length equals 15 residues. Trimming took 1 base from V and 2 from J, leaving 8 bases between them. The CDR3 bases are TGTGCCAGCTCACCACAGGGAGACAACACCGGGGAGCTGTTTTTT. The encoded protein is CASSPQGDNTGELFF.

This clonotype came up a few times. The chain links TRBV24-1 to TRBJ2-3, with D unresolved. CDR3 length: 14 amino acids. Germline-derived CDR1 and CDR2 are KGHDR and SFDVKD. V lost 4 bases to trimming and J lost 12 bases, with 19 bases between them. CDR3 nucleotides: TGTGCCACCAGTGACGCCGGACCGAACTATCTCCAGTATTTT. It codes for CATSDAGPNYLQYF.

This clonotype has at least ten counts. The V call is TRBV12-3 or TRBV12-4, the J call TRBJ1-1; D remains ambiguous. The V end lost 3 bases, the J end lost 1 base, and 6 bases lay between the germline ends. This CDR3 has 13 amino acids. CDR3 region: CASSLQTNTEAFF. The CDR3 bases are TGTGCCAGCAGTTTGCAGACGAACACTGAAGCTTTCTTT.

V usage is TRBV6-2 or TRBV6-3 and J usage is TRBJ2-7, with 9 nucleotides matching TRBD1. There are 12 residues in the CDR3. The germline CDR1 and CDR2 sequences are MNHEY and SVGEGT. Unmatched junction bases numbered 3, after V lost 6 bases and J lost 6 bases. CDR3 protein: CASRRQGGEQYF. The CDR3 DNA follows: TGTGCCAGCAGACGACAGGGGGGCGAGCAGTACTTC.

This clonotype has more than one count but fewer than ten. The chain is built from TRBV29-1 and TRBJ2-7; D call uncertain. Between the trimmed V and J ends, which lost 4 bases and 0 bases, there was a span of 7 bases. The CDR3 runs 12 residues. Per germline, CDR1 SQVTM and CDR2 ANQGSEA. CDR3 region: CSVVHNSYEQYF. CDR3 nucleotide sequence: TGCAGCGTTGTACACAACTCCTACGAGCAGTACTTC.

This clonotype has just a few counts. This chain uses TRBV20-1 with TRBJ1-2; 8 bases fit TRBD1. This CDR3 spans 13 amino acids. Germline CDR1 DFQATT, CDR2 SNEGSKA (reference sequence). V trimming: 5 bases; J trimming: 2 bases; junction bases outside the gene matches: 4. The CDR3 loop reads CSALNRGNYGYTF. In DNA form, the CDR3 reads TGCAGTGCTCTTAACAGGGGGAACTATGGCTACACCTTC.

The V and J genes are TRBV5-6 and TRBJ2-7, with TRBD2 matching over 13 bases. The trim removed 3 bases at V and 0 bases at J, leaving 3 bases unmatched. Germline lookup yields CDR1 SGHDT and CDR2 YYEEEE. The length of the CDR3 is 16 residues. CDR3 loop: CASSWGLAGLSYEQYF. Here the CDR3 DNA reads TGTGCCAGCAGCTGGGGACTAGCGGGACTCTCCTACGAGCAGTACTTC.

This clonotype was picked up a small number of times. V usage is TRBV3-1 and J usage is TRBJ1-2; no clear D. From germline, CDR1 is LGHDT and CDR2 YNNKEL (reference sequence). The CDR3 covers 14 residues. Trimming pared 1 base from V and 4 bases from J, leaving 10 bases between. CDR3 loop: CASSQGLAAYGYTF. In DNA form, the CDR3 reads TGTGCCAGCAGCCAAGGGCTCGCAGCCTATGGCTACACCTTC.

CDR3 residues: CASSQDPGAYEQYF. The CDR3, as DNA: TGTGCCAGCAGCCAAGATCCCGGGGCCTACGAGCAGTACTTC. V and J are TRBV4-2 and TRBJ2-7; D possibly corresponds to TRBD2 (5 bases). This CDR3 spans 14 amino acids. Germline V gene lookup returns CDR1 LGHNA and CDR2 YNFKEQ. The V end was cut by 0 bases, the J end by 2 bases, with 8 bases between.

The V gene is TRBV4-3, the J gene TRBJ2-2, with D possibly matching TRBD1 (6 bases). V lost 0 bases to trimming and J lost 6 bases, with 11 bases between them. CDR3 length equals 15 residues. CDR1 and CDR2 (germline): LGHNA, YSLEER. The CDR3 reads CASSQEGAGAGELFF. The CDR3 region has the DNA TGCGCCAGCAGCCAAGAGGGGGCAGGGGCCGGGGAGCTGTTTTTT.

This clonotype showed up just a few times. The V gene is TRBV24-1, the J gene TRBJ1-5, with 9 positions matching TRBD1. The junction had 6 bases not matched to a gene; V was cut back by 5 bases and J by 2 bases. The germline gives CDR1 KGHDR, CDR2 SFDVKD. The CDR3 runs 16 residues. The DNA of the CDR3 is TGTGCCACCAGTGGGGGACAGGGTAGTGGCAATCAGCCCCAGCATTTT. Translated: CATSGGQGSGNQPQHF.

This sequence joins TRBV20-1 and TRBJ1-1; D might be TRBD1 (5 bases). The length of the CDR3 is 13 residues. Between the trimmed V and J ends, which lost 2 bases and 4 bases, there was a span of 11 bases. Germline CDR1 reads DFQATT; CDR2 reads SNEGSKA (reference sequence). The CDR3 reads CSARRSGGTEAFF. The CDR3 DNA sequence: TGCAGTGCTAGACGGAGTGGGGGCACTGAAGCTTTCTTT.

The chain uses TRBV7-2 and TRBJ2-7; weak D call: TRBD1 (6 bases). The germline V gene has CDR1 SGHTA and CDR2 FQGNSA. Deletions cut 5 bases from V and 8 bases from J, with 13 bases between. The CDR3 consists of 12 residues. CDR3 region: CASSVSRGQQYF. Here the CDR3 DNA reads TGTGCCAGCAGCGTATCCAGGGGCCAGCAGTACTTC.

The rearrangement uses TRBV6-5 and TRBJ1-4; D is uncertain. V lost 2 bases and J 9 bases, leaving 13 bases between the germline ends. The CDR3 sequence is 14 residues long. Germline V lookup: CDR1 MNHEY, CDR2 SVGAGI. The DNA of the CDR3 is TGTGCCAGCAGTTACGATGGATTAATGAAAAAACTGTTTTTT. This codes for CASSYDGLMKKLFF.

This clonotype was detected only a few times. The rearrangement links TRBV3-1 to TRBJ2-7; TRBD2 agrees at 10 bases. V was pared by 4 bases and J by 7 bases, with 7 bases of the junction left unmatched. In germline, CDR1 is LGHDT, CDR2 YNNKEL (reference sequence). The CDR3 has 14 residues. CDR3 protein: CASSPILAGDEQYF. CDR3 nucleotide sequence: TGTGCCAGCAGCCCCATCCTAGCGGGAGATGAGCAGTACTTC.

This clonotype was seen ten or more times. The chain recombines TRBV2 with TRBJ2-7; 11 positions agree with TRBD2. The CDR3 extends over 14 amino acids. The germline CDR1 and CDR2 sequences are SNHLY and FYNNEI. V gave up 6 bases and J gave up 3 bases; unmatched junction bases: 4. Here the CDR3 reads CASRATSGGYEQYF. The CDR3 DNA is TGTGCCAGCAGGGCTACTAGCGGGGGCTACGAGCAGTACTTC.

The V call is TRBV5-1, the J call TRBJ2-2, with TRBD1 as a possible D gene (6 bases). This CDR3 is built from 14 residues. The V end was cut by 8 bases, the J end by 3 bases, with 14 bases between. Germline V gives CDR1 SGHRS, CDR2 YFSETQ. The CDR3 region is CASEIQGDTGELFF. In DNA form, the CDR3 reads TGCGCCAGTGAAATACAGGGAGACACCGGGGAGCTGTTTTTT.

CDR3: CASSQYSGRGYEQYF. The CDR3 nucleotides read TGTGCCAGCAGCCAATATAGCGGGAGGGGCTACGAGCAGTACTTC. The chain combines TRBV7-2 with TRBJ2-7; the match to TRBD2 covers 11 bases. The CDR3 is 15 residues long. Germline trimming cut 5 bases from V and 3 bases from J; bases unmatched to any gene: 6. Germline V gene lookup returns CDR1 SGHTA and CDR2 FQGNSA.

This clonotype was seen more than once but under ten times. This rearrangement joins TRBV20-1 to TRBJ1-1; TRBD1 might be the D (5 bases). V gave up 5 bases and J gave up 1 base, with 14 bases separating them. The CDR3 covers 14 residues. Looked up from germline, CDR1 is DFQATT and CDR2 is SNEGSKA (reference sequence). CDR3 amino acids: CSASRGPKNTEAFF. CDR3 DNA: TGCAGTGCTTCCCGGGGCCCGAAGAACACTGAAGCTTTCTTT.

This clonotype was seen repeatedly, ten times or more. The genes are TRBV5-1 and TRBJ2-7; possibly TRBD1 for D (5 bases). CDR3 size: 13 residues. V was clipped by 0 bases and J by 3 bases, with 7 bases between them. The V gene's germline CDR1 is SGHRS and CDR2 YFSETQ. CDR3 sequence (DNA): TGCGCCAGCAGCTTGGGACAGAACTACGAGCAGTACTTC. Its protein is CASSLGQNYEQYF. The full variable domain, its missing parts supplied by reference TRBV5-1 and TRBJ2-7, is KAGVTQTPRYLIKTRGQQVTLSCSPISGHRSVSWYQQTPGQGLQFLFEYFSETQRNKGNFPGRFSGRQFSNSRSEMNVSTLELGDSALYLCASSLGQNYEQYFGPGTRLTVT.

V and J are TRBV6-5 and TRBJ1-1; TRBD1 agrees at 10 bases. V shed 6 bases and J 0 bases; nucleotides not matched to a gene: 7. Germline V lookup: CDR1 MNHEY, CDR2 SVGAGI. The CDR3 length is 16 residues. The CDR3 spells CASRYRDRGMNTEAFF. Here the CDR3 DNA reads TGTGCCAGCAGATACCGGGACAGGGGTATGAACACTGAAGCTTTCTTT.